Listed here are 22 T cell receptor beta chains from one sample, sequenced in a study of identifying expanded T cells in peripheral blood (dated by TCRdb to about 2019). To prepare the library, the immunoSEQ multiplex PCR assay was applied. TCRdb provides this immuneACCESS table in a form limited to in-frame rearrangements. Some clones are lacking; in checked studies, under half of them reflect an unresolved V gene, and why the rest are absent is not known. Counted in this sample were roughly 120,000 clones; less than 90% of them appeared once. The ten largest make up just under 8.5% of the sample. Source material: blood. The receptors stem from a person aged 18 to 70 in good health.

The chain uses TRBV7-8 and TRBJ2-7, with TRBD2 as a possible D gene (5 bases). Trimming removed 5 bases from V and 6 bases from J, with 11 bases in between. CDR1 and CDR2 from the germline V gene are SGHVS and FQNEAQ. This CDR3 contains 12 residues. The CDR3: CASSASGGEQYF. The CDR3 DNA sequence: TGTGCCAGCAGCGCGAGCGGCGGCGAGCAGTACTTC.

The chain has TRBV29-1 and TRBJ1-2, with TRBD1 as a possible D gene (5 bases). CDR1 and CDR2 (germline): SQVTM, ANQGSEA. V lost 6 bases and J 4 bases, leaving 18 bases between the germline ends. The CDR3 runs 14 residues. The CDR3 reads CSVASSRGTYGYTF. CDR3 sequence (DNA): TGCAGCGTCGCCTCATCTCGGGGGACCTATGGCTACACCTTC.

The J gene is TRBJ2-7, the V gene TRBV2; no reliable D call. This CDR3 is built from 13 residues. V shed 3 bases and J shed 4 bases, with 10 bases lying between them. Germline V CDR1 and CDR2: SNHLY, FYNNEI. DNA for the CDR3: TGTGCCAGCAGTGACACGATGGAGTACGAGCAGTACTTC. This codes for CASSDTMEYEQYF.

This clone has just one count. This chain uses TRBV5-1 with TRBJ2-6, with D unclear. CDR3 size: 15 residues. Germline V gene data show CDR1 as SGHRS and CDR2 as YFSETQ. V lost 0 bases and J lost 0, with 4 bases in between. As DNA, the CDR3 is TGCGCCAGCAGCTTGGACCTCTCTGGGGCCAACGTCCTGACTTTC. Amino acid sequence: CASSLDLSGANVLTF. Full variable domain (outside the CDR3, taken from reference TRBV5-1 and TRBJ2-6): KAGVTQTPRYLIKTRGQQVTLSCSPISGHRSVSWYQQTPGQGLQFLFEYFSETQRNKGNFPGRFSGRQFSNSRSEMNVSTLELGDSALYLCASSLDLSGANVLTFGAGSRLTVL.

V is TRBV7-9 and J is TRBJ2-3, with 11 bases aligning to TRBD1. Per germline, CDR1 SEHNR and CDR2 FQNEAQ (reference sequence). V trimming: 3 bases; J trimming: 4 bases; junction bases outside the gene matches: 3. CDR3 length: 15 amino acids. The CDR3 coding sequence is TGTGCCAGCAGCTTTGGACAGGGGGCCTCAGATACGCAGTATTTT. This codes for CASSFGQGASDTQYF. Combining the CDR3 with reference TRBV7-9 and TRBJ2-3 gives the whole variable domain DTGVSQNPRHKITKRGQNVTFRCDPISEHNRLYWYRQTLGQGPEFLTYFQNEAQLEKSRLLSDRFSAERPKGSFSTLEIQRTEQGDSAMYLCASSFGQGASDTQYFGPGTRLTVL.

The gene calls are TRBV23-1 and TRBJ2-7; D gene uncertain. TRBV23-1 is an ORF; its function is uncertain. V was cut by 6 bases and J by 2 bases, with 8 bases left in between. This CDR3 is 12 amino acids long. The CDR3 spells CASRPKPYEQYF. For the CDR3, the DNA is TGCGCCAGCAGGCCCAAACCCTACGAGCAGTACTTC.

The chain joins TRBV28 to TRBJ2-1; D might be TRBD1 or TRBD2, each matching 5 bases. The CDR3 has 15 amino acids. V lost 5 bases and J 4 bases, leaving 15 bases between the germline ends. CDR1 and CDR2 (germline): MDHEN, SYDVKM. DNA for the CDR3: TGTGCCAGCAGTCGGTTAACCGAGGGGTACAATGAGCAGTTCTTC. Translated, it gives CASSRLTEGYNEQFF.

V gene TRBV6-1 combines with J gene TRBJ1-4; maybe TRBD1 (6 bases). This CDR3 has 14 residues. The V gene lost 8 bases and the J gene lost 8 bases, with 18 bases spanning the gap. Germline V gene sequence: CDR1 MNHNS, CDR2 SASEGT. The CDR3 DNA reads as TGTGCCAGCGGGGGTCCAGGGGAGAGAGAAAAACTGTTTTTT. Translation gives CASGGPGEREKLFF.

The V and J genes are TRBV6-5 and TRBJ1-1; D gene unclear. The germline V gene encodes CDR1 MNHEY and CDR2 SVGAGI. V dropped 7 bases and J dropped 4 bases, with 13 bases sitting between them. There are 13 residues in the CDR3. The CDR3, as DNA: TGTGCCAGCACCAGGCCTAGGGCCACTGAAGCTTTCTTT. Protein product: CASTRPRATEAFF.

This sequence joins TRBV6-5 and TRBJ2-1, with 9 bases aligning to TRBD2. In germline, CDR1 is MNHEY, CDR2 SVGAGI. This CDR3 has 12 amino acids. The trim removed 6 bases at V and 10 bases at J, leaving 4 bases unmatched. The CDR3 is CASRREGGEQFF. CDR3 bases: TGTGCCAGCAGGCGGGAGGGGGGGGAGCAGTTCTTC.

This clone was counted only a few times. This chain links TRBV4-3 with TRBJ1-2, with 7 bases aligning to TRBD1. The CDR3 runs to 15 residues. With V trimmed by 6 bases and J by 2 bases, 9 bases remained unmatched. Germline V CDR1 and CDR2: LGHNA, YSLEER. In DNA form, the CDR3 reads TGCGCCAGCAGGGCGTATGCGGGACAGAACTATGGCTACACCTTC. Residues: CASRAYAGQNYGYTF.

This chain joins TRBV19 and TRBJ1-2; D ambiguous. The V and J ends lost 2 bases and 2 bases respectively, with 9 bases between them. CDR3 length: 14 amino acids. CDR1 and CDR2 (germline): LNHDA, SQIVND (reference sequence). The CDR3 DNA reads TGTGCCAGTAGTATATCCAGTAGCAACTATGGCTACACCTTC. Translation gives CASSISSSNYGYTF.

This clone has just one count. DNA of the CDR3: TGTGCCAGCAGTGGGACGTACCAAGAGACCCAGTACTTC. It codes for CASSGTYQETQYF. The V and J genes are TRBV6-5 and TRBJ2-5; either TRBD1 or TRBD2 may supply D (5 bases each). Trimming took 5 bases from V and 0 from J, leaving 7 bases between them. The V gene's germline CDR1 is MNHEY and CDR2 SVGAGI. This CDR3 has 13 amino acids.

V gene TRBV11-2 combines with J gene TRBJ1-2; tentative D call: TRBD1 (5 bases). The CDR3 totals 13 residues. Germline CDR1 reads SGHAT; CDR2 reads FQNNGV. The V end was cut by 5 bases, the J end by 8 bases, with 15 bases between. The CDR3 sequence: CASSPRTRGGYTF. As DNA, the CDR3 is TGTGCCAGCAGCCCCCGGACAAGGGGCGGCTACACCTTC.

The chain combines TRBV5-1 with TRBJ1-1; 7 nucleotides align to TRBD1. Germline V gene data show CDR1 as SGHRS and CDR2 as YFSETQ. The CDR3 is 17 residues long. J gave up 2 bases and V 4 bases, and 14 bases lay outside the gene matches. The CDR3 DNA reads TGCGCCAGCAGCCCGGGGCTCCACACAGGGGAAAACACTGAAGCTTTCTTT. This translates into CASSPGLHTGENTEAFF.

The CDR3 region has the DNA TGCGCCAGCAGCTTGGCCCCAGAGACCCAGTACTTC. Translated: CASSLAPETQYF. The rearrangement uses TRBV5-1 and TRBJ2-5; no reliable D call. Trimming cost V 0 bases and J 4 bases, with 4 bases left between them. The CDR3 length is 12 residues. In germline, CDR1 is SGHRS, CDR2 YFSETQ.

The chain combines TRBV6-4 with TRBJ1-5, with a weak D call TRBD1 (6 bases). The CDR3 loop spans 15 amino acids. The germline CDR1 and CDR2 sequences are MRHNA and SNTAGT. V was clipped by 4 bases and J by 0 bases, with 10 bases between them. The CDR3 loop is CASSVQGGSNQPQHF. The CDR3, as DNA: TGTGCCAGCAGTGTACAGGGAGGTAGCAATCAGCCCCAGCATTTT.

This chain uses TRBV2 with TRBJ1-2, with a weak D call TRBD1 (6 bases). The CDR3 sequence is 12 residues long. Between the trimmed V and J ends, which lost 4 bases and 6 bases, there was a span of 9 bases. Per germline, CDR1 SNHLY and CDR2 FYNNEI. The CDR3 DNA follows: TGTGCCAGCAGTGCACAGGGTAATGGCTACACCTTC. Amino acid sequence: CASSAQGNGYTF.

This clone was seen only once. The gene calls are TRBV27 and TRBJ1-1; a weak D match, TRBD1 (6 bases). V was shortened by 9 bases and J by 1 base, with 12 bases between the two germline ends. CDR3 length equals 13 residues. From germline, CDR1 is MNHEY and CDR2 SMNVEV (reference sequence). DNA of the CDR3: TGTGCCAGTATGACAGGTCCGAACACTGAAGCTTTCTTT. It is translated as CASMTGPNTEAFF.

This chain uses TRBV5-8 with TRBJ1-3; no clear D. Germline V gene lookup returns CDR1 SGHTS and CDR2 YDEGEE. The CDR3 has 12 amino acids. The V and J ends lost 2 bases and 2 bases respectively, with 2 bases between them. The CDR3, as DNA: TGTGCCAGCAGCTTTACTGGAAACACCATATATTTT. Translating it yields CASSFTGNTIYF.

The chain uses TRBV7-2 and TRBJ2-3; 16 nucleotides line up with TRBD2. Trimming took 5 bases from V and 3 from J; bases not matched to a gene: 8. The V gene's germline CDR1 is SGHTA and CDR2 FQGNSA. This CDR3 has 18 amino acids. The CDR3 protein is CASSLGLAGGPGTDTQYF. The CDR3 DNA is TGTGCCAGCAGCCTGGGACTAGCGGGAGGGCCCGGGACAGATACGCAGTATTTT.

The rearrangement uses TRBV11-1 and TRBJ2-1; D perhaps matches TRBD2 (5 bases). Germline V gene sequence: CDR1 SGHAT, CDR2 FQDESV (reference sequence). CDR3 length: 12 amino acids. V was clipped by 3 bases and J by 5 bases, with 5 bases between them. The CDR3 DNA sequence: TGTGCCAGCAGCTTTAGCGACAATGAGCAGTTCTTC. As protein: CASSFSDNEQFF.